This T cell receptor (beta chain) was identified in a study of control samples from healthy donors and cancer patients. This clone appeared many times. Assay used: immunoSEQ multiplex PCR; TCRdb lists only in-frame clones, some missing. The profile shows about 140,000 clones, 70% to 90% of them singletons. Sequencing was done on a sample of blood. This sequence was found in a woman aged 30 to 39 in good health.

The CDR3 DNA follows: TGTGCCAGCAGCCAGACAGGGGGCGATTACGAGCAGTACTTC. This translates into CASSQTGGDYEQYF. The chain has TRBV11-3 and TRBJ2-7, with 10 positions matching TRBD1. The trim removed 5 bases at V and 4 bases at J, leaving 5 bases unmatched. The CDR3 sequence is 14 residues long. Germline V gene sequence: CDR1 SGHNT, CDR2 YENEEA. Using reference TRBV11-3 and TRBJ2-7 for the parts outside the CDR3, the full variable domain is EAGVVQSPRYKIIEKKQPVAFWCNPISGHNTLYWYLQNLGQGPELLIRYENEEAVDDSQLPKDRFSAERLKGVDSTLKIQPAELGDSAVYLCASSQTGGDYEQYFGPGTRLTVT.